This T cell receptor (beta chain) appears in the sequencing data of a study of T cells after yellow fever vaccination. V lost 4 bases and J lost 0, with 7 bases in between. The germline gives CDR1 MNHEY, CDR2 SVGEGT. The CDR3 sequence is 14 residues long. Study outcomes and limitations: The CD4 compartment and the CD8 compartment contained a small share of clonotypes in common. Abundant clonotypes (contaminants from the bulk population) could be present in FACS-sorted repertoires.

For TCR, cDNA came from 5'RACE template switching, which added a universal primer site and UMIs. MiXCR, applied by TCRdb to the 5' RACE reads, yields one record per CDR3 protein. The sample yields 300,000 to 400,000 distinct CDR3 sequences, roughly 4.3% seen once. This clonotype was seen more than once but under ten times. The antigen is unknown. The rearrangement uses TRBV6-2 or TRBV6-3 and TRBJ1-5; D ambiguous. This sample comprised PBMCs, obtained 5 days after the yellow fever booster vaccination. The source of this sequence is a man younger than 35 who received the YFV17D yellow fever vaccine. CDR3 in DNA: TGTGCCAGCAGTTCAGAATATAGCAATCAGCCCCAGCATTTT. This codes for CASSSEYSNQPQHF.